This entry features one TCR beta chain sequence. Only in-frame clones appear in the TCRdb table, and some are missing; sequencing was by immunoSEQ multiplex PCR. The sample carries 13,000 to 15,000 clones, just under 75% recorded once. This specimen belongs to a study of graft-versus-host responses after intestinal transplantation. Tissue processing of the graft released intraepithelial and lamina propria lymphocytes from it. The CDR3 extends over 13 amino acids. Germline V gives CDR1 SQVTM, CDR2 ANQGSEA. The germline V and J ends were trimmed by 7 bases and 4 bases, with 16 bases remaining between them.

The genes are TRBV29-1 and TRBJ1-1, with D possibly being TRBD1 (6 bases). Source: ileum tissue, taken 16 days after intestinal transplant. The receptor was isolated from a human patient who received an intestinal transplant, so some T cells may come from the graft donor. The CDR3 sequence: CSAVRGAGTEAFF. The DNA for the CDR3 is TGCAGCGCCGTACGGGGGGCAGGCACTGAAGCTTTCTTT. The whole variable domain, filled in from reference TRBV29-1 and TRBJ1-1, reads SAVISQKPSRDICQRGTSLTIQCQVDSQVTMMFWYRQQPGQSLTLIATANQGSEATYESGFVIDKFPISRPNLTFSTLTVSNMSPEDSSIYLCSAVRGAGTEAFFGQGTRLTVV.